A single sample is the source of the 27 T cell receptor beta chains below, sequenced in a study of control samples from healthy donors and cancer patients. Assay used: immunoSEQ multiplex PCR; TCRdb lists only in-frame clones, some missing. The table has about 180,000 clones, nearly 90% seen once; the top ten hold more than 1.3%. The sample was blood. The source of these receptors is a woman between 45 and 60 years old in good health.

The V gene is TRBV3-1 (or the pseudogene TRBV3-2), the J gene TRBJ1-5; the D gene is possibly TRBD1 (6 bases). CDR1 and CDR2 (germline): LGHDT, YNNKEL (reference sequence). Trimming removed 2 bases from V and 2 bases from J, with 13 bases in between. The CDR3 loop spans 16 amino acids. In DNA, the CDR3 is TGTGCCAGCAGCCAAACAGGGTTATTTGGCAATCAGCCCCAGCATTTT. Its protein is CASSQTGLFGNQPQHF.

The chain combines TRBV7-2 with TRBJ2-5, with a possible D match to TRBD2 (6 bases). V lost 1 base and J lost 5, with 17 bases in between. This CDR3 contains 16 residues. Germline loops: CDR1 SGHTA, CDR2 FQGNSA. This CDR3 is CASSLVMGGLGETQYF. The CDR3 region has the DNA TGTGCCAGCAGCTTAGTGATGGGAGGCCTGGGGGAGACCCAGTACTTC.

This clone was seen only once. The CDR3 protein is CASSQHDSNTNTGELFF. CDR3 sequence (DNA): TGCGCCAGCAGTCAGCACGACAGTAACACGAACACCGGGGAGCTGTTTTTT. The chain carries TRBV23-1 and TRBJ2-2; a possible D gene is TRBD1 (5 bases). TRBV23-1 has ORF status, its function being uncertain. Trimming removed 3 bases at V and 0 bases at J, with 14 bases between. CDR3 length: 17 residues.

With respect to this clone: Other nucleotide sequences in the sample specify the same CDR3. The chain recombines TRBV7-2 with TRBJ1-4, with TRBD1 matching over 11 bases. The CDR3 is 15 residues long. Germline lookup yields CDR1 SGHTA and CDR2 FQGNSA. V shed 0 bases, J shed 7 bases, and the junction held 1 base outside the gene matches. The chain's CDR3 is CASSLAGQGAEKLFF. The CDR3 DNA sequence: TGTGCCAGCAGCTTAGCTGGACAGGGGGCTGAAAAACTGTTTTTT.

This clone is a singleton in its sample. The CDR3 DNA is TGTGCCAGTAGTCGGACAAGGACCTCCTACAATGAGCAGTTCTTC. Translating gives CASSRTRTSYNEQFF. J is TRBJ2-1 and V is TRBV19; tentative D call: TRBD1 (5 bases). The germline V gene has CDR1 LNHDA and CDR2 SQIVND (reference sequence). This CDR3 spans 15 amino acids. V shed 5 bases and J shed 0 bases, with 11 bases lying between them.

A few counts support this clone. V and J are TRBV30 and TRBJ1-5; D not resolved. Germline loops: CDR1 GTSNPN, CDR2 SVGIG (reference sequence). V shed 2 bases and J shed 3 bases, with 8 bases lying between them. The CDR3 has 13 amino acids. The CDR3 spells CAWSKGNNQPQHF. In nucleotides, the CDR3 is TGTGCCTGGAGTAAAGGGAACAATCAGCCCCAGCATTTT.

The chain joins TRBV7-3 to TRBJ1-1, with D perhaps matching TRBD1 (6 bases). The CDR3 is made up of 16 amino acids. Germline CDR1 reads SGHTA; CDR2 reads FQGTGA. V dropped 0 bases and J dropped 2 bases, with 13 bases sitting between them. The CDR3 sequence is CASSLTPWGPNTEAFF. CDR3 nucleotide sequence: TGTGCCAGCAGCTTAACCCCTTGGGGGCCTAACACTGAAGCTTTCTTT.

The chain is built from TRBV6-6 and TRBJ2-7; no clear D gene. V was clipped by 7 bases and J by 7 bases, with 17 bases between them. Germline loops: CDR1 MNHNY, CDR2 SVGAGI (reference sequence). The CDR3 totals 13 residues. In DNA form, the CDR3 reads TGTGCCAGCACACGACGGAGTGCCTGGGAGCAGTACTTC. It encodes CASTRRSAWEQYF.

This clone has just a few counts. CDR3 bases: TGTGCCAGCAGCCAAGCATTAACAGGGGCGTCTGGCTACACCTTC. It specifies CASSQALTGASGYTF. The J gene is TRBJ1-2, the V gene TRBV14; 7 nucleotides line up with TRBD1. Germline values: CDR1 SGHDN, CDR2 FVKESK. This CDR3 is 15 amino acids long. V lost 1 base and J lost 7; bases outside the gene matches: 9.

The chain couples TRBV3-1 (or the pseudogene TRBV3-2) to TRBJ2-7, with 14 bases aligning to TRBD2. V trimming: 3 bases; J trimming: 3 bases; junction bases outside the gene matches: 4. This CDR3 is built from 16 residues. Germline V gene sequence: CDR1 LGHDT, CDR2 YNNKEL (reference sequence). The CDR3 loop is CASSHMTSGRGYEQYF. The DNA for the CDR3 is TGTGCCAGCAGCCACATGACTAGCGGGAGGGGCTACGAGCAGTACTTC.

The rearrangement links TRBV5-6 to TRBJ2-7; TRBD2 agrees at 7 bases. The V and J ends lost 4 bases and 2 bases, in that order; junction bases with no gene match: 9. From germline, CDR1 is SGHDT and CDR2 YYEEEE. The CDR3 covers 15 residues. CDR3 sequence (DNA): TGTGCCAGCAGCGTGGCGGGGACTATGACCTACGAGCAGTACTTC. Translation gives CASSVAGTMTYEQYF.

The chain has TRBV6-5 and TRBJ2-7, with 9 bases identical to TRBD1. The germline V gene has CDR1 MNHEY and CDR2 SVGAGI. The CDR3 runs 15 residues. With 4 bases clipped from V and 1 base from J, the junction kept 5 bases outside the gene matches. CDR3 nucleotides: TGTGCCAGCAGTTCGGGGGGACAGGGATCCTACGAGCAGTACTTC. Translation: CASSSGGQGSYEQYF.

The chain joins TRBV28 to TRBJ1-1; D not resolved. Looked up from germline, CDR1 is MDHEN and CDR2 is SYDVKM. Trimming pared 6 bases from V and 1 base from J, leaving 9 bases between. This CDR3 is 13 amino acids long. The CDR3, as DNA: TGTGCCAGCAGCAATAACTGGAACACTGAAGCTTTCTTT. This codes for CASSNNWNTEAFF.

The genes are TRBV7-2 and TRBJ2-1; no reliable D call. Germline assignment: CDR1 SGHTA and CDR2 FQGNSA. This CDR3 region has 11 residues. Trimming pared 2 bases from V and 8 bases from J, leaving 4 bases between. CDR3 coding DNA: TGTGCCAGCAGCTTAAGGTATGAGCAGTTCTTC. It encodes CASSLRYEQFF. Supplemented by reference TRBV7-2 and TRBJ2-1, the full variable domain reads GAGVSQSPSNKVTEKGKDVELRCDPISGHTALYWYRQSLGQGLEFLIYFQGNSAPDKSGLPSDRFSAERTGGSVSTLTIQRTQQEDSAVYLCASSLRYEQFFGPGTRLTVL.

The J gene is TRBJ2-3, the V gene TRBV7-6; no firm D call. V dropped 5 bases and J dropped 5 bases, with 8 bases sitting between them. The CDR3 loop spans 12 amino acids. CDR1 is SGHVS, CDR2 FNYEAQ, per germline. This CDR3 is CASSRPLDTQYF. CDR3 nucleotide sequence: TGTGCCAGCAGCCGACCCCTAGATACGCAGTATTTT.

The J gene is TRBJ2-5, the V gene TRBV2; no firm D call. The V gene lost 5 bases and the J gene lost 4 bases, with 5 bases spanning the gap. The CDR3 runs to 11 residues. Germline assignment: CDR1 SNHLY and CDR2 FYNNEI. The CDR3 DNA reads as TGTGCCAGCAGTCCATTAGAGACCCAGTACTTC. Translation: CASSPLETQYF.

The chain uses TRBV6-5 and TRBJ1-3; 7 bases align to TRBD1. Germline V lookup: CDR1 MNHEY, CDR2 SVGAGI. J gave up 1 base and V 4 bases, and 7 bases lay outside the gene matches. CDR3 length: 16 residues. CDR3 residues: CASSSDRAKSGNTIYF. The CDR3 DNA sequence: TGTGCCAGCAGTTCTGACAGGGCTAAGTCTGGAAACACCATATATTTT.

The chain couples TRBV27 to TRBJ1-1, with D maybe TRBD1 (5 bases). The CDR3 contains 13 residues. Germline lookup yields CDR1 MNHEY and CDR2 SMNVEV (reference sequence). With 5 bases removed from V and 1 base from J, the gap between germline ends came to 8 bases. In DNA form, the CDR3 reads TGTGCCAGCAGTCTACAGGAGAACACTGAAGCTTTCTTT. Its translation: CASSLQENTEAFF.

The V and J genes are TRBV7-9 and TRBJ1-1, with TRBD1 matching 9 bases. The germline V gene has CDR1 SEHNR and CDR2 FQNEAQ (reference sequence). This CDR3 has 16 residues. V dropped 3 bases and J dropped 4; count of bases not matched to a gene: 9. CDR3 amino acids: CASSFAGQGISTEAFF. DNA for the CDR3: TGTGCCAGCAGCTTCGCTGGACAGGGGATTAGCACTGAAGCTTTCTTT.

The rearrangement joins TRBV11-3 to TRBJ1-1; D is undetermined. The V gene lost 3 bases and the J gene lost 7 bases, with 9 bases spanning the gap. Germline V gene data show CDR1 as SGHNT and CDR2 as YENEEA. The CDR3 loop spans 12 amino acids. The CDR3 loop reads CASSFTKGEAFF. CDR3 nucleotide sequence: TGTGCCAGCAGCTTTACGAAGGGTGAAGCTTTCTTT.

The V call is TRBV7-2, the J call TRBJ2-3; D possibly uses TRBD1 or TRBD2 (5 bases each). The V gene lost 0 bases and the J gene lost 7 bases, with 11 bases spanning the gap. The CDR3 is 14 amino acids. CDR1 is SGHTA and CDR2 is FQGNSA in the germline V gene. CDR3 nucleotide sequence: TGTGCCAGCAGCTTAGCCCCGGGACCTTATACGCAGTATTTT. This codes for CASSLAPGPYTQYF.

The gene calls are TRBV18 and TRBJ1-5, with unresolved D. Germline-derived CDR1 and CDR2 are KGHSH and LQKENI. V lost 0 bases, J lost 11 bases, and 11 bases lay in between. This CDR3 has 13 amino acids. Written as DNA, the CDR3 is TGTGCCAGCTCACCACCTTCATTAAGTACCCAGCATTTT. Translation gives CASSPPSLSTQHF.

The sample holds a few counts of this clone. This chain uses TRBV6-2 or TRBV6-3 with TRBJ2-7; the match to TRBD2 covers 8 bases. Per the germline V gene, CDR1 is MNHEY and CDR2 is SVGEGT. The CDR3 is made up of 16 amino acids. The V segment lost 5 bases and the J segment 2 bases; nucleotides outside the gene matches: 11. CDR3 loop: CASSTRLATTPYEQYF. DNA for the CDR3: TGTGCCAGCAGTACCCGACTAGCGACTACTCCCTACGAGCAGTACTTC.

This chain connects TRBV19 to TRBJ2-1; perhaps TRBD1 as D (6 bases). CDR3 length equals 16 residues. V lost 1 base and J 3 bases, leaving 13 bases between the germline ends. Looked up from germline, CDR1 is LNHDA and CDR2 is SQIVND (reference sequence). The CDR3 here is CASSIVWDNNYNEQFF. The CDR3 nucleotides are TGTGCCAGTAGTATAGTATGGGACAACAACTACAATGAGCAGTTCTTC.

The chain is built from TRBV11-2 and TRBJ1-2, with a possible D match to TRBD1 (6 bases). V was pared by 4 bases and J by 4 bases, with 13 bases between. Per germline, CDR1 SGHAT and CDR2 FQNNGV. The CDR3 sequence is 14 residues long. The CDR3, as DNA: TGTGCCAGCAGCTGGCGGACAGAACTCTATGGCTACACCTTC. As protein: CASSWRTELYGYTF.

In this sample, this clone turned up once. This rearrangement joins TRBV28 to TRBJ1-2; no clear D. V lost 3 bases to trimming and J lost 4 bases, with 12 bases between them. Germline CDR1 MDHEN, CDR2 SYDVKM. This CDR3 has 14 amino acids. CDR3 residues: CASSLNRGSYGYTF. DNA of the CDR3: TGTGCCAGCAGTTTGAACAGAGGGTCCTATGGCTACACCTTC.

The V call is TRBV15, the J call TRBJ2-5; D may match TRBD1 or TRBD2 (6 bases each). Trimming removed 1 base at V and 5 bases at J, with 11 bases between. The CDR3 totals 14 residues. Germline CDR1 LNHNV, CDR2 YYDKDF (reference sequence). CDR3 bases: TGTGCCACCAGCAGAGGGGGGGCCGAGGAGACCCAGTACTTC. Its protein product is CATSRGGAEETQYF. Full variable domain (remainder filled in from reference TRBV15 and TRBJ2-5): DAMVIQNPRYQVTQFGKPVTLSCSQTLNHNVMYWYQQKSSQAPKLLFHYYDKDFNNEADTPDNFQSRRPNTSFCFLDIRSPGLGDTAMYLCATSRGGAEETQYFGPGTRLLVL.